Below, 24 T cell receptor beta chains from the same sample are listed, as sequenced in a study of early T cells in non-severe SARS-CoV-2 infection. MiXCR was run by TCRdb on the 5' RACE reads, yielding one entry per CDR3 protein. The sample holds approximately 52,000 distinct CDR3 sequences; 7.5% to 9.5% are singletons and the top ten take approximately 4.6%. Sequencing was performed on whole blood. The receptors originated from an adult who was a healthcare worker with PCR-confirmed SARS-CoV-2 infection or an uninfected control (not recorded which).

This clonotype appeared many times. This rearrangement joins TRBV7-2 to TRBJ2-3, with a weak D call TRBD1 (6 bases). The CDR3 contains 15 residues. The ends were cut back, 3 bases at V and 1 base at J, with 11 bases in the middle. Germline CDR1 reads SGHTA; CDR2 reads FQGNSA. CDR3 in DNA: TGTGCCAGCAGCTTTATAGCAGGGGGCACAGATACGCAGTATTTT. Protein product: CASSFIAGGTDTQYF.

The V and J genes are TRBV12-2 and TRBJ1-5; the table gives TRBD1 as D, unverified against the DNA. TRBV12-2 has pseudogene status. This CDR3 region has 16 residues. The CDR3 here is CASRHIGQPPHQPQHF. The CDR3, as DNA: TGTGCAAGTCGCCACATCGGACAGCCCCCACATCAGCCCCAGCATTTT.

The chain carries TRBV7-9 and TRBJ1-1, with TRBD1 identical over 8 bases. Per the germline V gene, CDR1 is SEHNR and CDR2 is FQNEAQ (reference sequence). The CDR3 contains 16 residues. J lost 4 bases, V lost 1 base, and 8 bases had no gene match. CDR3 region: CASSLVQGARVTEAFF. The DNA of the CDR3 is TGTGCCAGCAGCTTAGTCCAGGGGGCGAGGGTCACTGAAGCTTTCTTT. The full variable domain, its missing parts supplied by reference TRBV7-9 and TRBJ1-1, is DTGVSQNPRHKITKRGQNVTFRCDPISEHNRLYWYRQTLGQGPEFLTYFQNEAQLEKSRLLSDRFSAERPKGSFSTLEIQRTEQGDSAMYLCASSLVQGARVTEAFFGQGTRLTVV.

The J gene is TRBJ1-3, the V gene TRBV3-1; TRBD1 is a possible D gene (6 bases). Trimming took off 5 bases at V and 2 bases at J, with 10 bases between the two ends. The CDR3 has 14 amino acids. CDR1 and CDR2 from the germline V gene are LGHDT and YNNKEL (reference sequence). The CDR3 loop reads CASSTRGPGNTIYF. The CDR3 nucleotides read TGTGCCAGCAGCACCCGGGGGCCTGGAAACACCATATATTTT.

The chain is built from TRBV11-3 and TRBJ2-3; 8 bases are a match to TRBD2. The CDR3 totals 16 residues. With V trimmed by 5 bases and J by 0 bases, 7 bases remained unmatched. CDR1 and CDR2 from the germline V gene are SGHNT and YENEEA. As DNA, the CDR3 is TGTGCCAGCAGCAAAGGCGCGGGGGGTAGCACAGATACGCAGTATTTT. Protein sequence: CASSKGAGGSTDTQYF. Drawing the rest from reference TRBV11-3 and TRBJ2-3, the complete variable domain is EAGVVQSPRYKIIEKKQPVAFWCNPISGHNTLYWYLQNLGQGPELLIRYENEEAVDDSQLPKDRFSAERLKGVDSTLKIQPAELGDSAVYLCASSKGAGGSTDTQYFGPGTRLTVL.

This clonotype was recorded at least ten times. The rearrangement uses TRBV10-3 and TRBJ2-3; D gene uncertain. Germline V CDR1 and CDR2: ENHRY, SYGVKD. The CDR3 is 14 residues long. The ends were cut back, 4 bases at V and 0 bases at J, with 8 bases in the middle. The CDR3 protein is CAISVRASTDTQYF. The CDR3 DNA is TGTGCCATCAGTGTAAGGGCTAGCACAGATACGCAGTATTTT.

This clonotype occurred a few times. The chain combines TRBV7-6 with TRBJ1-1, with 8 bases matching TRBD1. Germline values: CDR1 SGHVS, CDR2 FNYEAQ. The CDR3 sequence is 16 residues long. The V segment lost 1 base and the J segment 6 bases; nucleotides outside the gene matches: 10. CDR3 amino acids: CASSLGDGQGDPEAFF. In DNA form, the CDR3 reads TGTGCCAGCAGCTTAGGAGACGGACAGGGAGACCCTGAAGCTTTCTTT.

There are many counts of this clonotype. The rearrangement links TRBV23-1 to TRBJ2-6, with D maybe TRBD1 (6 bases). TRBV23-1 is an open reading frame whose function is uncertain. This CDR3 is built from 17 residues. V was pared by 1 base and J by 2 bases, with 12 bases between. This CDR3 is CASSQWGQGPGANVLTF. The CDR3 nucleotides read TGCGCCAGCAGTCAATGGGGACAAGGCCCTGGGGCCAACGTCCTGACTTTC.

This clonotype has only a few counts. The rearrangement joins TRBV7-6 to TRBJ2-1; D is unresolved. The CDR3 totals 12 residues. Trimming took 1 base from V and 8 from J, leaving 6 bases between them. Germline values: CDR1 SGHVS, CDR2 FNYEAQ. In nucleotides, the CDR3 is TGTGCCAGCAGCTTAGTCGCGCATGAGCAGTTCTTC. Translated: CASSLVAHEQFF.

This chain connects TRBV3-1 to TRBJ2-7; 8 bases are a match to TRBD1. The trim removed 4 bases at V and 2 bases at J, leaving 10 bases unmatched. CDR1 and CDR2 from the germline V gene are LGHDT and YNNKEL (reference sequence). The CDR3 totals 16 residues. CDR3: CASSRRGTGLTYEQYF. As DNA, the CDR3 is TGTGCCAGCAGCCGACGAGGGACAGGACTTACCTACGAGCAGTACTTC.

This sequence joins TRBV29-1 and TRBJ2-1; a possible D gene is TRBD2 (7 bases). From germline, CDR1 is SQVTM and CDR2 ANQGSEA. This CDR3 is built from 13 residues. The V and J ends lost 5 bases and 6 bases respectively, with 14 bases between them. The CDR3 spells CSVTSDRSNEQFF. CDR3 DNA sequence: TGCAGCGTTACTAGCGACAGGTCCAATGAGCAGTTCTTC.

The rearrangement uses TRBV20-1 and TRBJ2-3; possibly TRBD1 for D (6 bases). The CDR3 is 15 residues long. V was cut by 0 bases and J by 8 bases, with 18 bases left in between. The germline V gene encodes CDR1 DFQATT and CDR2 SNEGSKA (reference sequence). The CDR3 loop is CSARDARTAAATQYF. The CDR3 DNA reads TGCAGTGCTAGAGATGCCCGGACAGCCGCAGCTACGCAGTATTTT.

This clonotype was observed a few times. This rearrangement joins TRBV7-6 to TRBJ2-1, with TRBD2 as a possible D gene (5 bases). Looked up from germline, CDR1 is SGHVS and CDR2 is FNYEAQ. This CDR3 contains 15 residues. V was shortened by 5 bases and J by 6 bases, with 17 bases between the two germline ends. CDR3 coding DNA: TGTGCCAGCAGCCCCGGGAATCTGGTGGTCAATGAGCAGTTCTTC. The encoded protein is CASSPGNLVVNEQFF. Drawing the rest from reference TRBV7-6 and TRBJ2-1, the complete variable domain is GAGVSQSPRYKVTKRGQDVALRCDPISGHVSLYWYRQALGQGPEFLTYFNYEAQQDKSGLPNDRFSAERPEGSISTLTIQRTEQRDSAMYRCASSPGNLVVNEQFFGPGTRLTVL.

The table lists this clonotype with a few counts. The CDR3 reads CASSQGGQGLYEQYF. CDR3 coding DNA: TGCGCCAGCAGCCAAGGGGGACAGGGCTTATACGAGCAGTACTTC. This chain connects TRBV4-1 to TRBJ2-7; 9 nucleotides agree with TRBD1. The J segment lost 4 bases and the V segment lost 1 base, leaving 5 bases of the junction unmatched. Germline values: CDR1 MGHRA, CDR2 YSYEKL. CDR3 length: 15 amino acids.

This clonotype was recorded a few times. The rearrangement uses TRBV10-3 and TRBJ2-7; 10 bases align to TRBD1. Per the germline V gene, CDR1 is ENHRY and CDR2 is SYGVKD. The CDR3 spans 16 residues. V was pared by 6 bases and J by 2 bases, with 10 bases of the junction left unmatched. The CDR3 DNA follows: TGTGCCATCAGCTCGAGGACAGGGGGTGCCACCTACGAGCAGTACTTC. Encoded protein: CAISSRTGGATYEQYF.

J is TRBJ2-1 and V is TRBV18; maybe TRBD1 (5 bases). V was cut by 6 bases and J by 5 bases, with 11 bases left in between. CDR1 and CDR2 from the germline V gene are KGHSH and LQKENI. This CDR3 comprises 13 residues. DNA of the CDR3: TGTGCCAGCTCCCCAAGGGGTCACAATGAGCAGTTCTTC. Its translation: CASSPRGHNEQFF.

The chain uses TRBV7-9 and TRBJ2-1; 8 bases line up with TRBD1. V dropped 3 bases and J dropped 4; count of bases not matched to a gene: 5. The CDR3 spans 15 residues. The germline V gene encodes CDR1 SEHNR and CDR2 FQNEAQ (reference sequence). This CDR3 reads CASSFGTGGYNEQFF. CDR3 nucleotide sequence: TGTGCCAGCAGCTTTGGCACAGGGGGATACAATGAGCAGTTCTTC.

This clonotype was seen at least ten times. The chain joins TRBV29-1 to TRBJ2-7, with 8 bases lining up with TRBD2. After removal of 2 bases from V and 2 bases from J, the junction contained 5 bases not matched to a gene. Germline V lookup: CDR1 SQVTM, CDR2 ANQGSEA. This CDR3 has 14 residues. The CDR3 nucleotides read TGCAGCGTTGAATTCGGTAGCGGGACCTACGAGCAGTACTTC. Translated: CSVEFGSGTYEQYF.

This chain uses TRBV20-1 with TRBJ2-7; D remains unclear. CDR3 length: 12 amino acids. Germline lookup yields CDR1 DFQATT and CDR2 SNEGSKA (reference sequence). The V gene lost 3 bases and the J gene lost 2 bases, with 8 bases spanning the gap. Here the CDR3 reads CSARGATYEQYF. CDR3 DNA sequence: TGCAGTGCTAGGGGCGCCACCTACGAGCAGTACTTC.

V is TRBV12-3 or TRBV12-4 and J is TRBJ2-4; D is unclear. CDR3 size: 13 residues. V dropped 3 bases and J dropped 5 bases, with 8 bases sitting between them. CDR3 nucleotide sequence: TGTGCCAGCAGTTTTGCCACCGAAAACATTCAGTACTTC. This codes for CASSFATENIQYF.

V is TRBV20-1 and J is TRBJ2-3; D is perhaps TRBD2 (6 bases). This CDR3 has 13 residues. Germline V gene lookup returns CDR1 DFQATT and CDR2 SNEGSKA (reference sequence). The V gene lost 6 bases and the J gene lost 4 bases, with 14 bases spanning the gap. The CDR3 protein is CSAEGSSSDTQYF. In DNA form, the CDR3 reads TGCAGTGCGGAGGGGTCTTCTTCAGATACGCAGTATTTT.

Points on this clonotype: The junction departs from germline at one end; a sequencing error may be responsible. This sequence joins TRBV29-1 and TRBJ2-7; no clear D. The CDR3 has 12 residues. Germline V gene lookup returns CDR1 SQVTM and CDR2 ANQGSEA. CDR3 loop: CSVEVDIYEQYF. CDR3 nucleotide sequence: TGCAGCGTTGAAGTCGACATCTACGAACAGTACTTC.

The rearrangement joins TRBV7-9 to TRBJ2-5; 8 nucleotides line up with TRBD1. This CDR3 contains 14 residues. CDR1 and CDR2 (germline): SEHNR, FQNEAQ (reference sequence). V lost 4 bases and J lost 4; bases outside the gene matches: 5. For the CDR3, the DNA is TGTGCCAGCAGCTACCCGGGGACAGGAGAGACCCAGTACTTC. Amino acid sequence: CASSYPGTGETQYF.

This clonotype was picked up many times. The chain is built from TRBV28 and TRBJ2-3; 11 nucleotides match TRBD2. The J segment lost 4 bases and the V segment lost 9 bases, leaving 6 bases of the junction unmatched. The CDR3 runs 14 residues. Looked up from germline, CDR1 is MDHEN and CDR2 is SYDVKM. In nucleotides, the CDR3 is TGTGCCAGTGGAACTAGCGGGAGTCCAGATACGCAGTATTTT. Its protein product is CASGTSGSPDTQYF.